This TCR beta chain comes out of a study of T cell responses to AZD1222 COVID-19 vaccine. Study outcomes and limitations: Targets within unmutated variant regions were reportedly found for nearly half of spike-specific TCRs.

Assay: immunoSEQ multiplex PCR; the TCRdb copy retains only in-frame clones and omits some. Here the sample spans under 150,000 clones, 90% to 95% being singletons. Germline V gene lookup returns CDR1 ENHRY and CDR2 SYGVKD. The CDR3 extends over 15 amino acids. The trim removed 10 bases at V and 6 bases at J, leaving 13 bases unmatched. As to this clone: Its antigen is currently unknown.

The input for sequencing was peripheral blood, taken 28 days after the second AZD1222 dose. The clonotype comes from an adult who received the AZD1222 COVID-19 vaccine. This sequence joins TRBV10-3 and TRBJ2-7; 12 bases agree with TRBD1. CDR3 loop: CATEGGTGGSREQYF. CDR3 coding DNA: TGTGCCACCGAGGGTGGGACAGGGGGCTCCCGCGAGCAGTACTTC.